The clone carrying this TCR beta chain was detected a few times. Its target is unknown. This sample is drawn from a study of T cell repertoires in cytomegalovirus infection. TCRdb called the reads again in MiXCR, with one record for every CDR3 protein. The sample lists about 890,000 distinct CDR3 sequences, about 33% occurring once. The CDR3 consists of 12 residues. Trimming removed 5 bases at V and 7 bases at J, with 14 bases between. Germline V gives CDR1 DFQATT, CDR2 SNEGSKA (reference sequence). Sequencing used cultured CD8+ T cells from PBMCs, obtained from culture after CMV antigen stimulation. The chain has TRBV20-1 and TRBJ2-5; tentative D call: TRBD2 (6 bases). This sequence was found in a human donor in good health (CMV status not recorded). Some clones in this sample may be carry-over from other donors' samples. The CDR3 DNA follows: TGCAGTGCTCGACTAGGGATGGGGACCCAGTACTTC. Residues: CSARLGMGTQYF.